These 15 T cell receptor beta chains originate from one sample sequenced in a study of identical twins. TCRdb reprocessed the 5' RACE reads with MiXCR, giving one entry per CDR3 protein. The sample includes under 300,000 distinct CDR3 sequences, approximately 11% of them seen just once. The same sample was also studied in work on yellow fever vaccine responses in identical twins.

The sample was memory (CD45RO+) T cells sorted from blood. The source of these receptors is a woman between 18 and 29 years old in good health.

The J gene is TRBJ2-1, the V gene TRBV5-1; TRBD1 or TRBD2 may be the D gene (5 bases each). V was pared by 0 bases and J by 6 bases, with 16 bases between. The CDR3 covers 16 residues. From germline, CDR1 is SGHRS and CDR2 YFSETQ. DNA for the CDR3: TGCGCCAGCAGCTTGGGCCTAAAAACGGGGCCCAATGAGCAGTTCTTC. It translates to CASSLGLKTGPNEQFF.

The J gene is TRBJ2-1, the V gene TRBV3-1, with 11 bases fitting TRBD2. V lost 0 bases and J lost 0; bases outside the gene matches: 10. Germline CDR1 and CDR2: LGHDT and YNNKEL (reference sequence). The CDR3 totals 20 residues. This chain's CDR3 is CASSQEYASGGIFSYNEQFF. The CDR3 DNA reads TGTGCCAGCAGCCAAGAATATGCTAGCGGGGGGATATTCTCCTACAATGAGCAGTTCTTC.

This clonotype has a handful of counts. Relative to the germline gene, one junction end is altered; a read error may explain this. This rearrangement joins TRBV6-6 to TRBJ2-7; no clear D. This CDR3 is 12 amino acids long. Germline values: CDR1 MNHNY, CDR2 SVGAGI (reference sequence). The CDR3 nucleotides read TGTGCCAGCACCCCTGGCAAGGGCCCTCCGGACTTC. The encoded protein is CASTPGKGPPDF.

This clonotype came up a few times. The chain couples TRBV7-8 to TRBJ2-1; D may be TRBD1 or TRBD2 (5 bases each). The CDR3 runs to 14 residues. Trimming shortened V by 1 base and J by 4 bases, and 8 bases separated the two germline ends. Per germline, CDR1 SGHVS and CDR2 FQNEAQ. The CDR3 coding sequence is TGTGCCAGCAGCTTAGTGGGGGTTTACAATGAGCAGTTCTTC. It specifies CASSLVGVYNEQFF.

This clonotype was seen repeatedly, ten times or more. This chain connects TRBV5-1 to TRBJ2-1; the D gene is possibly TRBD2 (7 bases). CDR1 is SGHRS, CDR2 YFSETQ, per germline. Trimming removed 1 base from V and 7 bases from J, with 18 bases in between. The CDR3 sequence is 16 residues long. The CDR3 coding sequence is TGCGCCAGCAGCTTGCGTGCGGGAGTAAGGGGGAATGAGCAGTTCTTC. This codes for CASSLRAGVRGNEQFF.

There are a few counts of this clonotype. The rearrangement uses TRBV4-1 and TRBJ2-1; TRBD1 matches 8 bases. Trimming removed 4 bases from V and 0 bases from J; junction bases left unmatched: 5. In germline, CDR1 is MGHRA, CDR2 YSYEKL. CDR3 length: 16 amino acids. CDR3 loop: CASSPRQGLSYNEQFF. The DNA of the CDR3 is TGCGCCAGCAGCCCAAGACAGGGGCTCTCCTACAATGAGCAGTTCTTC.

This clonotype was observed a few times. The genes are TRBV4-1 and TRBJ2-1, with D perhaps matching TRBD1 or TRBD2 (6 bases each). CDR3 length: 16 residues. CDR1 is MGHRA, CDR2 YSYEKL, per germline. V was pared by 0 bases and J by 9 bases, with 18 bases between. In DNA form, the CDR3 reads TGCGCCAGCAGCCAAGAAGGGGGTCGGAGGGTTGGTGAGCAGTTCTTC. It codes for CASSQEGGRRVGEQFF.

This clonotype showed up just a few times. V usage is TRBV5-1 and J usage is TRBJ1-5; D is perhaps TRBD1 (5 bases). Between the trimmed V and J ends, which lost 1 base and 5 bases, there was a span of 7 bases. The germline V gene encodes CDR1 SGHRS and CDR2 YFSETQ. The CDR3 contains 13 residues. The CDR3 DNA sequence: TGCGCCAGCAGCTTGATGACAGATCAGCCCCAGCATTTT. Residues: CASSLMTDQPQHF.

V usage is TRBV20-1 and J usage is TRBJ2-7; D not resolved. The V and J ends lost 3 bases and 3 bases respectively, with 12 bases between them. Germline CDR1 is DFQATT and CDR2 is SNEGSKA (reference sequence). The CDR3 contains 13 residues. This CDR3 reads CSASGRVSYEQYF. Written as DNA, the CDR3 is TGCAGTGCTAGCGGCCGGGTCAGCTACGAGCAGTACTTC.

This clonotype was seen only once. This chain uses TRBV19 with TRBJ2-2; 15 nucleotides line up with TRBD2. CDR1 LNHDA and CDR2 SQIVND come from the germline V gene (reference sequence). Trimming removed 6 bases from V and 5 bases from J; junction bases left unmatched: 7. There are 17 residues in the CDR3. This CDR3 is CASRGLAGGSGTGELFF. The CDR3 bases are TGTGCCAGTAGGGGACTAGCGGGAGGCTCGGGGACCGGGGAGCTGTTTTTT.

The chain is built from TRBV6-1 and TRBJ2-7; no clear D gene. Trimming cost V 8 bases and J 4 bases, with 15 bases left between them. This CDR3 contains 13 residues. Germline lookup yields CDR1 MNHNS and CDR2 SASEGT. The CDR3 is CASGRAWDYEQYF. The CDR3 nucleotides are TGTGCCAGCGGCAGAGCGTGGGATTACGAGCAGTACTTC.

The chain carries TRBV6-1 and TRBJ2-1; 8 bases align to TRBD1. The CDR3 covers 16 residues. CDR1 and CDR2 (germline): MNHNS, SASEGT. V gave up 5 bases and J gave up 8 bases; unmatched junction bases: 14. As DNA, the CDR3 is TGTGCCAGCAGTCCACGGACAGGGCCCGGCGGCGATGAGCAGTTCTTC. This sequence encodes CASSPRTGPGGDEQFF.

The rearrangement joins TRBV5-1 to TRBJ2-5; a possible D gene is TRBD2 (6 bases). The ends were cut back, 6 bases at V and 6 bases at J, with 21 bases in the middle. Germline values: CDR1 SGHRS, CDR2 YFSETQ. The CDR3 is 15 residues long. CDR3 DNA sequence: TGCGCCAGCATCCAATATAGTGCAGGAGGGAAGACCCAGTACTTC. Its translation: CASIQYSAGGKTQYF.

This clonotype appeared a few times. The V call is TRBV29-1, the J call TRBJ2-4; D call uncertain. The CDR3 runs to 11 residues. Between the trimmed V and J ends, which lost 7 bases and 0 bases, there was a span of 4 bases. Germline V gene data show CDR1 as SQVTM and CDR2 as ANQGSEA. The CDR3 loop is CSALAKNIQYF. The CDR3 region has the DNA TGCAGCGCATTAGCCAAAAACATTCAGTACTTC. Supplemented by reference TRBV29-1 and TRBJ2-4, the full variable domain reads SAVISQKPSRDICQRGTSLTIQCQVDSQVTMMFWYRQQPGQSLTLIATANQGSEATYESGFVIDKFPISRPNLTFSTLTVSNMSPEDSSIYLCSALAKNIQYFGAGTRLSVL.

This clonotype occurred a few times. The chain recombines TRBV5-1 with TRBJ1-1, with D unresolved. Trimming stripped 7 bases from V and 0 bases from J, with 16 bases between. The CDR3 contains 15 residues. Per the germline V gene, CDR1 is SGHRS and CDR2 is YFSETQ. The CDR3 sequence: CASYLDNALNTEAFF. CDR3 DNA sequence: TGCGCCAGCTACTTAGACAACGCTCTGAACACTGAAGCTTTCTTT. Looking up the rest from reference TRBV5-1 and TRBJ1-1 gives the full variable domain: KAGVTQTPRYLIKTRGQQVTLSCSPISGHRSVSWYQQTPGQGLQFLFEYFSETQRNKGNFPGRFSGRQFSNSRSEMNVSTLELGDSALYLCASYLDNALNTEAFFGQGTRLTVV.